The 21 T cell receptor beta chains below were found in one sample sequenced in a study of T-cell reconstitution after alpha-beta-depleted transplantation in children. During its preparation, the TCRbeta library received unique molecular identifiers. From the PCR reads, TCRdb called clonotypes with MiXCR, one entry per CDR3 protein. The data hold around 270,000 distinct CDR3 sequences, with around a tenth observed a single time. Source: PBMCs, taken before TCRalphabeta/CD19-depleted stem cell transplant. All receptors come from a boy under two years old with acute myeloid leukemia, due to receive a stem cell transplant.

This clonotype has ten or more counts. DNA of the CDR3: TGTGCCAGCAGCTTAGGACTAGCGGGAGACATTCAGTACTTC. Protein: CASSLGLAGDIQYF. The chain joins TRBV28 to TRBJ2-4; TRBD2 agrees at 13 bases. The V segment lost 6 bases and the J segment 8 bases; nucleotides outside the gene matches: 4. The CDR3 is 14 amino acids. Germline loops: CDR1 MDHEN, CDR2 SYDVKM.

This clonotype was observed a few times. The chain couples TRBV24-1 to TRBJ2-1; 12 bases match TRBD2. V trimming: 3 bases; J trimming: 4 bases; junction bases outside the gene matches: 9. Germline values: CDR1 KGHDR, CDR2 SFDVKD. This CDR3 spans 18 amino acids. The CDR3, as DNA: TGTGCCACCAGTGATCCCGGACTAGCGGGAACCTTATACAATGAGCAGTTCTTC. Translating it yields CATSDPGLAGTLYNEQFF.

The chain has TRBV5-4 and TRBJ2-5; 7 nucleotides agree with TRBD1. Trimming took 0 bases from V and 4 from J; bases not matched to a gene: 12. Germline V gives CDR1 SGHNT, CDR2 YYREEE (reference sequence). The CDR3 is made up of 17 amino acids. The CDR3 spells CASSLGPRPGGLETQYF. In DNA, the CDR3 is TGTGCCAGCAGCTTGGGTCCCCGCCCAGGGGGATTAGAGACCCAGTACTTC. Filled out from reference TRBV5-4 and TRBJ2-5, the complete variable domain reads ETGVTQSPTHLIKTRGQQVTLRCSSQSGHNTVSWYQQALGQGPQFIFQYYREEENGRGNFPPRFSGLQFPNYSSELNVNALELDDSALYLCASSLGPRPGGLETQYFGPGTRLLVL.

This clonotype has a count of ten or more. The rearrangement links TRBV5-1 to TRBJ2-7; D might be TRBD1 (6 bases). There are 15 residues in the CDR3. Germline V gene sequence: CDR1 SGHRS, CDR2 YFSETQ. Trimming stripped 4 bases from V and 9 bases from J, with 23 bases between. CDR3 amino acids: CASSRAGTTTIGQYF. The CDR3 coding sequence is TGCGCCAGCAGCAGGGCCGGGACAACTACGATTGGGCAGTACTTC.

J is TRBJ1-2 and V is TRBV5-2. TRBV5-2 is a pseudogene segment. The CDR3 loop spans 12 amino acids. CDR3 amino acids: CAMGPSLGGCTF. The CDR3 coding sequence is TGTGCCATGGGCCCATCCCTCGGTGGCTGCACCTTC.

This clonotype has at least ten counts. The rearrangement joins TRBV12-3 or TRBV12-4 to TRBJ2-3, with 10 positions matching TRBD2. This CDR3 is 16 amino acids long. V shed 6 bases, J shed 2 bases, and the junction held 8 bases outside the gene matches. The CDR3 region is CASSQVAGGFTDTQYF. In DNA, the CDR3 is TGTGCCAGCAGCCAAGTAGCGGGGGGTTTCACAGATACGCAGTATTTT.

This clonotype was seen many times. A junction boundary mismatches the germline segment, possibly from a read error. This chain links TRBV28 with TRBJ1-1; D not certain. Germline assignment: CDR1 MDHEN and CDR2 SYDVKM. The CDR3 extends over 11 amino acids. CDR3 nucleotides: TGTGCCGGCAGAGAGAACACTGAAGCTTTCTTT. This gives the protein CAGRENTEAFF.

This clonotype has at least ten counts. This chain joins TRBV4-3 and TRBJ1-5; D not resolved. The germline V gene has CDR1 LGHNA and CDR2 YSLEER. This CDR3 contains 13 residues. The germline V and J ends were trimmed by 0 bases and 7 bases, with 7 bases remaining between them. The CDR3 bases are TGCGCCAGCAGCCAAGATAAGGGACAGCCCCAGCATTTT. The encoded protein is CASSQDKGQPQHF.

This clonotype has ten or more counts. The CDR3 loop is CASRATTGNTEAFF. DNA of the CDR3: TGTGCCAGCAGGGCAACCACGGGGAACACTGAAGCTTTCTTT. This chain joins TRBV2 and TRBJ1-1; D gene unclear. The CDR3 totals 14 residues. Trimming left V 6 bases short and J 1 base short, with 12 bases between. In germline, CDR1 is SNHLY, CDR2 FYNNEI.

This clonotype was detected ten times or more. An end of the junction does not agree with germline; a read error may underlie this. DNA for the CDR3: TGTGCCAGCAGTAACTCAGGGGAGCAGTTCTTC. Translating it yields CASSNSGEQFF. The chain recombines TRBV6-2 or TRBV6-3 with TRBJ2-1; a weak D match, TRBD1 (5 bases). The germline gives CDR1 MNHEY, CDR2 SVGEGT. The CDR3 covers 11 residues.

The chain recombines TRBV7-9 with TRBJ1-3, with D tentatively TRBD1 (6 bases). Germline loops: CDR1 SEHNR, CDR2 FQNEAQ (reference sequence). The CDR3 is 15 residues long. Between the trimmed V and J ends, which lost 0 bases and 9 bases, there was a span of 15 bases. The CDR3 nucleotides are TGTGCCAGCAGCTTAGCCGAAAGGGGGTCCGGCACCATATATTTT. Its protein product is CASSLAERGSGTIYF.

As to this clonotype: Since a much larger clone is just one base distant, this may be a read error. J is TRBJ2-5 and V is TRBV6-6, with D possibly being TRBD2 (5 bases). Germline V gene sequence: CDR1 MNHNY, CDR2 SVGAGI (reference sequence). The CDR3 is 12 residues long. CDR3 nucleotides: TGTGCCAGCAGTCCCCGATGGGAGACCCAGCACTTC. This encodes CASSPRWETQHF.

This clonotype appeared many times. The rearrangement uses TRBV7-2 and TRBJ1-1; D not resolved. CDR1 is SGHTA, CDR2 FQGNSA, per germline. With 3 bases removed from V and 2 bases from J, the gap between germline ends came to 4 bases. This CDR3 region has 12 residues. DNA of the CDR3: TGTGCCAGCAGCTTCAGAAACACTGAAGCTTTCTTT. This sequence encodes CASSFRNTEAFF. The full variable domain, with the rest looked up from reference TRBV7-2 and TRBJ1-1, is GAGVSQSPSNKVTEKGKDVELRCDPISGHTALYWYRQSLGQGLEFLIYFQGNSAPDKSGLPSDRFSAERTGGSVSTLTIQRTQQEDSAVYLCASSFRNTEAFFGQGTRLTVV.

This clonotype was counted many times. The chain combines TRBV6-5 with TRBJ2-7; D is possibly TRBD1 (6 bases). The germline V and J ends were trimmed by 4 bases and 3 bases, with 16 bases remaining between them. The CDR3 runs to 15 residues. Germline lookup yields CDR1 MNHEY and CDR2 SVGAGI. CDR3 sequence (DNA): TGTGCCAGCAGTTCGCGACAGGACTTTCGCTACGAGCAGTACTTC. It encodes CASSSRQDFRYEQYF.

This clonotype was found many times. V usage is TRBV28 and J usage is TRBJ1-2, with a possible D match to TRBD1 (6 bases). Germline V gene data show CDR1 as MDHEN and CDR2 as SYDVKM. The germline V and J ends were trimmed by 2 bases and 8 bases, with 21 bases remaining between them. This CDR3 region has 16 residues. The CDR3 is CASSLPPGTSTTGYTF. The CDR3 nucleotides are TGTGCCAGCAGTTTACCTCCCGGGACAAGCACGACCGGCTACACCTTC.

This clonotype was observed many times. V usage is TRBV27 and J usage is TRBJ2-6; D is ambiguous. The V end lost 7 bases, the J end lost 1 base, and 8 bases lay between the germline ends. Germline assignment: CDR1 MNHEY and CDR2 SMNVEV (reference sequence). The CDR3 runs to 14 residues. The CDR3 loop is CASTSGSGANVLTF. The CDR3 nucleotides read TGTGCCAGCACTTCTGGTTCTGGGGCCAACGTCCTGACTTTC.

Many counts were recorded for this clonotype. This rearrangement joins TRBV6-6 to TRBJ1-1, with a tentative D call TRBD1 (5 bases). V lost 2 bases and J lost 11, with 9 bases in between. CDR1 and CDR2 from the germline V gene are MNHNY and SVGAGI (reference sequence). This CDR3 region has 11 residues. The CDR3 DNA reads as TGTGCCAGCAGTTACGGAGGGGATGCTTTCTTT. Protein product: CASSYGGDAFF.

Details on this clonotype: Given a much more abundant clone one base away, this may be a read error. The genes are TRBV6-1 and TRBJ1-5; D is unclear. V was shortened by 2 bases and J by 6 bases, with 14 bases between the two germline ends. This CDR3 region has 15 residues. The germline CDR1 and CDR2 sequences are MNHNS and SASEGT. CDR3 protein: CASSEHPEGFQPQHF. For the CDR3, the DNA is TGTGCCAGCAGTGAACATCCGGAAGGGTTTCAGCCCCAGCATTTT.

J is TRBJ2-5 and V is TRBV3-1, with D perhaps given as TRBD1 or TRBD2 (6 bases each). From germline, CDR1 is LGHDT and CDR2 YNNKEL (reference sequence). V gave up 0 bases and J gave up 5 bases, with 10 bases separating them. The CDR3 totals 14 residues. CDR3 sequence (DNA): TGTGCCAGCAGCCAAGATATAGGGGGGGAGACCCAGTACTTC. Amino acids: CASSQDIGGETQYF.

This chain joins TRBV19 and TRBJ2-7, with 9 bases identical to TRBD2. CDR1 and CDR2 from the germline V gene are LNHDA and SQIVND (reference sequence). The CDR3 is 16 amino acids. V gave up 5 bases and J gave up 0 bases; unmatched junction bases: 8. The CDR3 nucleotides are TGTGCCAGTAGTCCTTGGGGTAGCGGGAGCTCCTACGAGCAGTACTTC. Encoded protein: CASSPWGSGSSYEQYF.

This clonotype was recorded at least ten times. The chain employs TRBV20-1 and TRBJ1-2; possible D gene TRBD1, 6 bases. With 6 bases removed from V and 10 bases from J, the gap between germline ends came to 24 bases. Germline values: CDR1 DFQATT, CDR2 SNEGSKA (reference sequence). The CDR3 runs to 14 residues. The CDR3 here is CSASPGGTTDVYTF. The CDR3 DNA follows: TGCAGTGCCTCCCCGGGGGGCACAACAGATGTCTACACCTTC.